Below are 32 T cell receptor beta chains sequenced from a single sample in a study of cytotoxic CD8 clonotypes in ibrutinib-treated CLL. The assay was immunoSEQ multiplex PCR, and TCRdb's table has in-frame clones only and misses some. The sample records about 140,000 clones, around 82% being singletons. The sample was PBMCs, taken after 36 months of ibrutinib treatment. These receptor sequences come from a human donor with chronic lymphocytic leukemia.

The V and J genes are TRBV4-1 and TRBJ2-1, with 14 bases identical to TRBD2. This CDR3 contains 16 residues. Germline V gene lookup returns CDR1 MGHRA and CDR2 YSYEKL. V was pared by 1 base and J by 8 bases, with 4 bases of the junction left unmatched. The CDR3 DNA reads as TGCGCCAGCAGCCAAGGACTAGCGGGAGGGTTGGATGAGCAGTTCTTC. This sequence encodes CASSQGLAGGLDEQFF.

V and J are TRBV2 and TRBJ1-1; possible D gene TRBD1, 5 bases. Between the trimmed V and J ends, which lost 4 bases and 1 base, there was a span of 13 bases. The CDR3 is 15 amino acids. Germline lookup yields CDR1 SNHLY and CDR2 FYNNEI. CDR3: CASSGRTYANTEAFF. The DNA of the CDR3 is TGTGCCAGCAGTGGTAGGACATACGCGAACACTGAAGCTTTCTTT.

The CDR3 protein is CASTPGQGYNYGYTF. Written as DNA, the CDR3 is TGTGCCAGCACTCCGGGACAGGGGTATAACTATGGCTACACCTTC. This chain uses TRBV6-5 with TRBJ1-2; TRBD1 matches at 10 bases. Per germline, CDR1 MNHEY and CDR2 SVGAGI. This CDR3 region has 15 residues. Losses at the gene ends were 7 bases for V and 1 base for J; bases not matched to a gene: 6.

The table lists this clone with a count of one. The CDR3 coding sequence is TGTGCCAGCAGTAGAAGGGTGGCTGCTGAAGCTTTCTTT. This translates into CASSRRVAAEAFF. The chain couples TRBV6-1 to TRBJ1-1; D unresolved. The V gene's germline CDR1 is MNHNS and CDR2 SASEGT. Trimming cost V 5 bases and J 6 bases, with 13 bases left between them. This CDR3 is 13 amino acids long.

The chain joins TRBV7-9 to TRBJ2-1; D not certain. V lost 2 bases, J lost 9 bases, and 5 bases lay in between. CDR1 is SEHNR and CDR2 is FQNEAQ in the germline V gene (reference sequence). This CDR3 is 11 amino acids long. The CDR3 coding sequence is TGTGCCAGCAGCTTATGGGGTGAGCAGTTCTTC. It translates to CASSLWGEQFF. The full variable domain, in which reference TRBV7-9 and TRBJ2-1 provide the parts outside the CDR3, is DTGVSQNPRHKITKRGQNVTFRCDPISEHNRLYWYRQTLGQGPEFLTYFQNEAQLEKSRLLSDRFSAERPKGSFSTLEIQRTEQGDSAMYLCASSLWGEQFFGPGTRLTVL.

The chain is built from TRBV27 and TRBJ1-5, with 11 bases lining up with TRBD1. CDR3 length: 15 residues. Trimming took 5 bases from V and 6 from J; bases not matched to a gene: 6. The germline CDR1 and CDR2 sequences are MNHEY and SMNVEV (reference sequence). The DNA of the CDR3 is TGTGCCAGCAGTCCGGGGACAGGGGGTCGTCAGCCCCAGCATTTT. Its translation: CASSPGTGGRQPQHF.

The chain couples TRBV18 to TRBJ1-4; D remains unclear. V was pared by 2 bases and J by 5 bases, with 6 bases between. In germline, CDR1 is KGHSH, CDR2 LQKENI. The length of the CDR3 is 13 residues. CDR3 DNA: TGTGCCAGCTCACCAAGGGCGAATGAAAAACTGTTTTTT. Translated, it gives CASSPRANEKLFF.

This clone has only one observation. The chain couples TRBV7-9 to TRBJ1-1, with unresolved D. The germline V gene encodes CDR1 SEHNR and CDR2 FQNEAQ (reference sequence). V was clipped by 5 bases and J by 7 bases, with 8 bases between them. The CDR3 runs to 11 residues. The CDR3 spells CASSIQLEAFF. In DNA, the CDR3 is TGTGCCAGCAGCATACAGCTTGAAGCTTTCTTT.

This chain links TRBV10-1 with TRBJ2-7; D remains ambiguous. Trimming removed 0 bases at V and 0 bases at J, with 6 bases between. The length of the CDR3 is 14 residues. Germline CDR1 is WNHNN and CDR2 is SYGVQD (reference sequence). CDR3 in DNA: TGCGCCAGCAGTGAGTCATACAGCTCCTACGAGCAGTACTTC. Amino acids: CASSESYSSYEQYF.

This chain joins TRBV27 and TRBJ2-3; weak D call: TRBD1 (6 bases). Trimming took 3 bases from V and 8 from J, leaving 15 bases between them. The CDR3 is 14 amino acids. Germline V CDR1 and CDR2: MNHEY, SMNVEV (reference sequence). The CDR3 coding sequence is TGTGCCAGCAGTTTGGGGACATGGCCCCCTACGCAGTATTTT. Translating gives CASSLGTWPPTQYF.

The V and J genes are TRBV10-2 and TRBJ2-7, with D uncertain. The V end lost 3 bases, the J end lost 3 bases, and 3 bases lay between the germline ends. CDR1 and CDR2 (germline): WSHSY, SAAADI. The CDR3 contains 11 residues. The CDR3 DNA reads TGCGCCAGCAGTGACATCTACGAGCAGTACTTC. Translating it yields CASSDIYEQYF.

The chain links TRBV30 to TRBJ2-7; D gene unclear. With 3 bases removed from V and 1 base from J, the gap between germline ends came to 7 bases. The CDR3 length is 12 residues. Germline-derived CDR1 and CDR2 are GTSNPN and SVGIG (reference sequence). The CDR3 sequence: CAWSPDSYEQYF. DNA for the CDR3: TGTGCCTGGAGCCCTGATTCCTACGAGCAGTACTTC.

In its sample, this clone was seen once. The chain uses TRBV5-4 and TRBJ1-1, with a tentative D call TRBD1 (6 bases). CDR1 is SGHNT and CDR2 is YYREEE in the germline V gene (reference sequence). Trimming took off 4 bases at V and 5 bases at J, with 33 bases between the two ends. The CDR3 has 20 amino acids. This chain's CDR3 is CASSLFTAWSTGPKGTEAFF. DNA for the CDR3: TGTGCCAGCAGCCTTTTTACGGCGTGGTCGACAGGTCCCAAGGGGACTGAAGCTTTCTTT.

The CDR3 bases are TGTGCCAGCAGTCAAGGGATAAAGACTGAGCAGTTCTTC. Translated: CASSQGIKTEQFF. V gene TRBV27 combines with J gene TRBJ2-1; the D is unclear. The CDR3 contains 13 residues. Trimming removed 5 bases at V and 9 bases at J, with 14 bases between. The germline CDR1 and CDR2 sequences are MNHEY and SMNVEV (reference sequence).

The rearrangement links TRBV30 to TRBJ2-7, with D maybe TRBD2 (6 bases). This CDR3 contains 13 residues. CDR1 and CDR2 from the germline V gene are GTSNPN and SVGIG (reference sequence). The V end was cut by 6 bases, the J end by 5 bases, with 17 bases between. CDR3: CACGWEVSDEQYF. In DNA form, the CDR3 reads TGTGCCTGTGGTTGGGAGGTAAGCGACGAGCAGTACTTC.

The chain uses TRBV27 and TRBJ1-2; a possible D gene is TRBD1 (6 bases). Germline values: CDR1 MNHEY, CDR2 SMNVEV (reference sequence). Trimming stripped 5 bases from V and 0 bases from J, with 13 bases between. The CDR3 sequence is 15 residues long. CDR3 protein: CASSAGGAPNYGYTF. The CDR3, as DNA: TGTGCCAGCAGTGCGGGGGGGGCTCCTAACTATGGCTACACCTTC.

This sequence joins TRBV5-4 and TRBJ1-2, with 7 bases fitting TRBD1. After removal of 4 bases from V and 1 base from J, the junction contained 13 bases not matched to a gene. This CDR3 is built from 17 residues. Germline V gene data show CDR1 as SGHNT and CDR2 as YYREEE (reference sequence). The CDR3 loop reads CASSVRGRGQGNYGYTF. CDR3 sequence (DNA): TGTGCCAGCAGCGTCCGAGGAAGGGGGCAGGGTAACTATGGCTACACCTTC.

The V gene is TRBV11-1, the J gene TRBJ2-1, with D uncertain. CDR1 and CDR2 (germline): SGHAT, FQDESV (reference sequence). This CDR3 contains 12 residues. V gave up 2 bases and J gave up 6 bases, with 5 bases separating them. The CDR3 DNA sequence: TGTGCCAGCAGCTTAATATCCAATGAGCAGTTCTTC. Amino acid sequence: CASSLISNEQFF.

This chain's CDR3 is CASSPTDSYNEQFF. DNA of the CDR3: TGTGCCAGCTCACCAACTGACTCCTACAATGAGCAGTTCTTC. V gene TRBV18 combines with J gene TRBJ2-1, with unresolved D. The length of the CDR3 is 14 residues. V was pared by 2 bases and J by 0 bases, with 5 bases between. Germline V gene lookup returns CDR1 KGHSH and CDR2 LQKENI.

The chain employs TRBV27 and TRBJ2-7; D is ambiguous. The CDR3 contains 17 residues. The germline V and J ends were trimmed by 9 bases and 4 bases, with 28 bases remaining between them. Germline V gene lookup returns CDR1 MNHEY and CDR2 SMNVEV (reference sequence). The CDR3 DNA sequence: TGTGCCAGTTCAAAATTGTTTGGCTTTCTTACTACATACGAGCAGTACTTC. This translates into CASSKLFGFLTTYEQYF.

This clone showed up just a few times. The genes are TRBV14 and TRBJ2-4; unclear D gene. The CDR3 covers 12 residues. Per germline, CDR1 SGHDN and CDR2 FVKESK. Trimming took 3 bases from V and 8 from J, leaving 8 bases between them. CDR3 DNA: TGTGCCAGCAGCCAGTCGGCGGACATTCAGTACTTC. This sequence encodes CASSQSADIQYF.

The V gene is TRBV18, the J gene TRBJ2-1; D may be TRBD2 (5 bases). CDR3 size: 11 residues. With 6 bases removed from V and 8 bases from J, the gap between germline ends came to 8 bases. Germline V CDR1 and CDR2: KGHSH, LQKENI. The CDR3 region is CASSGVDEQFF. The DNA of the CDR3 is TGTGCCAGCTCCGGGGTGGATGAGCAGTTCTTC.

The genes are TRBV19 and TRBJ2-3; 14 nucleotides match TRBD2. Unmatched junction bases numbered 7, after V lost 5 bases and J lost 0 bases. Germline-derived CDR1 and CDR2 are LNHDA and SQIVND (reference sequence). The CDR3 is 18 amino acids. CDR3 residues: CASSLGLAGGPSTDTQYF. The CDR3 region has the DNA TGTGCCAGTAGTCTTGGACTAGCGGGGGGTCCGAGCACAGATACGCAGTATTTT.

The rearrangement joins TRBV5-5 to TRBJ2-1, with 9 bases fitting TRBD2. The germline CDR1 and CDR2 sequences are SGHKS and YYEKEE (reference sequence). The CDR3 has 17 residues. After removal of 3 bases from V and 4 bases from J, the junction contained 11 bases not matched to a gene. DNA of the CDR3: TGTGCCAGCAGCTACACATTCGGGACTAGCAGTTACAATGAGCAGTTCTTC. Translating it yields CASSYTFGTSSYNEQFF.

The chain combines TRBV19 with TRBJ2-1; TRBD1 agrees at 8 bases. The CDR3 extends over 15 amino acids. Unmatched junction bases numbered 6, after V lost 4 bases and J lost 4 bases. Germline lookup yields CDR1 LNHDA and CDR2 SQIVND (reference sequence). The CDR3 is CASSTTGTGYNEQFF. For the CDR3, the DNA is TGTGCCAGTAGTACAACCGGGACAGGATACAATGAGCAGTTCTTC.

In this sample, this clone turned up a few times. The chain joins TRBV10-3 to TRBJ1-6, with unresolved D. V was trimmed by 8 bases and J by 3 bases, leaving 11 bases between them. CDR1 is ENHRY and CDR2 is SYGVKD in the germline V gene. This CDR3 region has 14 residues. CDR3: CAIGGEGYNSPLHF. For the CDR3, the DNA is TGTGCCATCGGAGGCGAGGGCTATAATTCACCCCTCCACTTT.

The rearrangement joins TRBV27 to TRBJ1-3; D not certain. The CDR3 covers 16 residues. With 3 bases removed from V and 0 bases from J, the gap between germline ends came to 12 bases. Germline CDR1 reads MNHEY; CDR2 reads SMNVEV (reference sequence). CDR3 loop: CASSFRHPSSGNTIYF. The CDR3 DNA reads TGTGCCAGCAGTTTCCGACACCCTAGCTCTGGAAACACCATATATTTT.

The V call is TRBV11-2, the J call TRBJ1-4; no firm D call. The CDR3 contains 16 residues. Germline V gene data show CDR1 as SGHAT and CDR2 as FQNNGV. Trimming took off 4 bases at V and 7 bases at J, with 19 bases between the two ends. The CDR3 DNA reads TGTGCCAGCAGCTCAACACGCGGACGGGTTGGTGAAAAACTGTTTTTT. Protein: CASSSTRGRVGEKLFF.

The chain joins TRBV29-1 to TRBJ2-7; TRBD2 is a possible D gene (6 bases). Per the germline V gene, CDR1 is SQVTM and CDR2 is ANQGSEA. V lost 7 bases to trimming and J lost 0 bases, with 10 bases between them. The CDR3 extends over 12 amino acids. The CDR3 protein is CSARESSYEQYF. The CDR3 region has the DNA TGCAGCGCCCGGGAGAGCTCCTACGAGCAGTACTTC.

CDR3 nucleotide sequence: TGTGCCAGCAGTTCCGGACTACCTACCCGAACATACAATGAGCAGTTCTTC. This encodes CASSSGLPTRTYNEQFF. The genes are TRBV28 and TRBJ2-1; D is perhaps TRBD2 (6 bases). Per germline, CDR1 MDHEN and CDR2 SYDVKM. The length of the CDR3 is 17 residues. Trimming shortened V by 4 bases and J by 4 bases, and 20 bases separated the two germline ends.

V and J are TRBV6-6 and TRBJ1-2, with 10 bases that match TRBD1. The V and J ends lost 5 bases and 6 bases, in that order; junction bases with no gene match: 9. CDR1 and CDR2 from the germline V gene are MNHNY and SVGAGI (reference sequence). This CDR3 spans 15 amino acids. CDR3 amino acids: CASSGRDRGSNGYTF. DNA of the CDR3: TGTGCCAGCAGTGGCCGGGACAGGGGTTCAAATGGCTACACCTTC.

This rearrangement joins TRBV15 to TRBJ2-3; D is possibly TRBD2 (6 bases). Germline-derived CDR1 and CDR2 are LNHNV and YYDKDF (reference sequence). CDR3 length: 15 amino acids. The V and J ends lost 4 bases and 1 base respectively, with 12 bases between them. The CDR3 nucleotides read TGTGCCACCAGCACGAGACTAGGGGGCACAGATACGCAGTATTTT. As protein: CATSTRLGGTDTQYF.